This T cell receptor (beta chain) originates from a study of shared clonotypes between healthy human individuals. Here immunoSEQ multiplex PCR was the method, and the copy in TCRdb shows in-frame clones only, minus some. The data hold about 800,000 clones, with roughly 96% observed a single time. The V gene's germline CDR1 is KGHSH and CDR2 LQKENI. The trim removed 0 bases at V and 5 bases at J, leaving 8 bases unmatched. CDR3 length: 16 amino acids. Naive CD8 isolation took CD45RO-negative cells positively selected for CCR7 and excluded terminally differentiated effector memory CD45RA+ cells. Sequenced sample: naive CD8+ T cells sorted from blood. J is TRBJ2-7 and V is TRBV18; 9 bases match TRBD2. The receptor's source is a man aged 25 to 40 in good health. CDR3 protein: CASSPPGLAGFHEQYF. The DNA of the CDR3 is TGTGCCAGCTCACCACCTGGGCTAGCGGGATTTCACGAGCAGTACTTC. Full variable domain (outside the CDR3, taken from reference TRBV18 and TRBJ2-7): NAGVMQNPRHLVRRRGQEARLRCSPMKGHSHVYWYRQLPEEGLKFMVYLQKENIIDESGMPKERFSAEFPKEGPSILRIQQVVRGDSAAYFCASSPPGLAGFHEQYFGPGTRLTVT.